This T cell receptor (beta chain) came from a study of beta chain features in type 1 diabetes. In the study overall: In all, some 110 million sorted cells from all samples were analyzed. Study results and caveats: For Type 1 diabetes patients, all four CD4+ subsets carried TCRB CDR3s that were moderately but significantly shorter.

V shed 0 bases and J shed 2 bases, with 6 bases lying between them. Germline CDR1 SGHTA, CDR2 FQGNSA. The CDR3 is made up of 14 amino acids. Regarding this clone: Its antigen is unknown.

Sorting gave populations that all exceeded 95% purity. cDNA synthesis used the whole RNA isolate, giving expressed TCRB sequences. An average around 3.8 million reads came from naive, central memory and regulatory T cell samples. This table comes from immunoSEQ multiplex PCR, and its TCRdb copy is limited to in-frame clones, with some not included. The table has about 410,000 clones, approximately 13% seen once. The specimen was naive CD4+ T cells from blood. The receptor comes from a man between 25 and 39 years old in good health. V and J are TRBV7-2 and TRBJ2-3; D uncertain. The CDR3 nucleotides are TGTGCCAGCAGCTTAGCAGCTAACACAGATACGCAGTATTTT. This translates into CASSLAANTDTQYF.